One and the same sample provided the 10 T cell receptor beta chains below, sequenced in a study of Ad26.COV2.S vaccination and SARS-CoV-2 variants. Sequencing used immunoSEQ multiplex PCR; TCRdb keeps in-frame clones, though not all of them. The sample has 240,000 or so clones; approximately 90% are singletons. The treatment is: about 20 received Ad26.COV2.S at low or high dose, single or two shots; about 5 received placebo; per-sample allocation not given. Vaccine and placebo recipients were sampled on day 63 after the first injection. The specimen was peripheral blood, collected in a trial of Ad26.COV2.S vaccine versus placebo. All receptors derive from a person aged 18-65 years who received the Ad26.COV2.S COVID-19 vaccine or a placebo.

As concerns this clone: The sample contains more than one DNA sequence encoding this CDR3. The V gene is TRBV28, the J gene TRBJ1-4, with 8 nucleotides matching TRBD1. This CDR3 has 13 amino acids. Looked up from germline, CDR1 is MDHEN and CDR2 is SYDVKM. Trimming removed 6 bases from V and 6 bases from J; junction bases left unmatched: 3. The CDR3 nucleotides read TGTGCCAGCAGAGAACAGGGGGATGAAAAACTGTTTTTT. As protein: CASREQGDEKLFF.

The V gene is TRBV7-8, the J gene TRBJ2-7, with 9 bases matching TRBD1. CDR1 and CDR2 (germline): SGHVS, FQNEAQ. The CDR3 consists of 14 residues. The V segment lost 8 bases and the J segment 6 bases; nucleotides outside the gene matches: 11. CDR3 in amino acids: CASDAGTGSGEQYF. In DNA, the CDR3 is TGTGCCAGCGACGCTGGGACAGGGTCGGGCGAGCAGTACTTC.

In DNA form, the CDR3 reads TGTGCCAGCAGCTACCGCAGGGGGAGCTCCTATAATTCACCCCTCCACTTT. It yields the protein CASSYRRGSSYNSPLHF. V and J are TRBV21-1 and TRBJ1-6; TRBD1, the table's D call, lacks a check against the DNA. TRBV21-1 is tagged as a pseudogene. CDR3 length: 17 residues.

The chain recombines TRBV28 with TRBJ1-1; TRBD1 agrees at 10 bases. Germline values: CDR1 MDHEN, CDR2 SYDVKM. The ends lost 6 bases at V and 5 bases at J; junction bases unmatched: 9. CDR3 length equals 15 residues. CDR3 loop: CASRLRQGARTEAFF. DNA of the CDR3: TGTGCCAGCAGGTTAAGACAGGGGGCGAGGACTGAAGCTTTCTTT.

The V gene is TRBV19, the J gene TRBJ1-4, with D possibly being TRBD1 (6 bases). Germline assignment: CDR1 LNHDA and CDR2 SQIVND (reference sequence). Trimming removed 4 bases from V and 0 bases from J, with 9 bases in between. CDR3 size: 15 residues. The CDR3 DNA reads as TGTGCCAGTAGTAAGGGGGACGCAACTAATGAAAAACTGTTTTTT. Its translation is CASSKGDATNEKLFF.

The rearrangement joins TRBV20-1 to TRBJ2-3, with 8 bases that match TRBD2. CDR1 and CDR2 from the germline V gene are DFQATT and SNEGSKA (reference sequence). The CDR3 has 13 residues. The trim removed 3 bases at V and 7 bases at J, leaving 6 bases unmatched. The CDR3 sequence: CSASILAEYTQYF. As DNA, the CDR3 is TGCAGTGCTAGTATACTAGCGGAGTATACGCAGTATTTT.

In DNA, the CDR3 is TGTGCCAGCAGTTACTCGAGGGGGCCCAATCAGCCCCAGCATTTT. This encodes CASSYSRGPNQPQHF. This chain uses TRBV6-5 with TRBJ1-5; TRBD1 aligns across 7 bases. Trimming at V came to 0 bases and at J to 3 bases, leaving 2 bases not matched to a gene. Germline values: CDR1 MNHEY, CDR2 SVGAGI. The CDR3 has 15 residues.

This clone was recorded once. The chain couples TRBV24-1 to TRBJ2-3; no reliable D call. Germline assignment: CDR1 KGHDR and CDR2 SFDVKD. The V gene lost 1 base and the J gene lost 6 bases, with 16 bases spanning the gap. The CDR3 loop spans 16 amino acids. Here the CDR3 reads CATSDLKDPFRDTQYF. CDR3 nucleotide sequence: TGTGCCACCAGTGATTTAAAGGACCCCTTCAGGGATACGCAGTATTTT.

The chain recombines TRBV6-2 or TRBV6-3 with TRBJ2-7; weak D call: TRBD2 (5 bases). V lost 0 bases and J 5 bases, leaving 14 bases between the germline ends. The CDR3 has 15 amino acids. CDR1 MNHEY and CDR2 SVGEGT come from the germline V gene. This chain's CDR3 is CASSYSASPGNEQYF. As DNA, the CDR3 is TGTGCCAGCAGTTACTCAGCCTCTCCGGGGAACGAGCAGTACTTC.

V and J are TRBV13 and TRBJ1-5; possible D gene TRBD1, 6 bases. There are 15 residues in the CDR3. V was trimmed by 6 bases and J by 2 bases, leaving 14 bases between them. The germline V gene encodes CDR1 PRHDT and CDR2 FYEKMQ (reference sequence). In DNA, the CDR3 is TGTGCCAGCAGTCAATTTAGGGGGGGCAATCAGCCCCAGCATTTT. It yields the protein CASSQFRGGNQPQHF.